Only one count was recorded for the clone carrying this TCR beta chain. This CDR3 comprises 15 residues. Germline trimming cut 4 bases from V and 0 bases from J; bases unmatched to any gene: 3. Germline CDR1 is LNHDA and CDR2 is SQIVND (reference sequence). This entry comes from a study of blood T cell repertoires in COVID-19. Study at large: The study drew acute and convalescent COVID-19 samples from the United States, Italy and Spain. PBMCs, B-cell-depleted T cells, or T cells were the source of the cDNA or gDNA that made up the material.

Authors' processing steps: Researchers report that nucleated cell counts were estimated from reference gene primer amplification. TCRdb keeps only in-frame clones here, not all; method: immunoSEQ multiplex PCR. V and J calls and clone size are as listed in that table; D and trimming were resolved from the DNA. The sample carries about 82,000 clones, about four fifths recorded once. This rearrangement joins TRBV19 to TRBJ2-1, with 7 nucleotides matching TRBD1. Sample: peripheral blood. The sequence came from a woman aged 40 to 49 with active or convalescent COVID-19. This CDR3 reads CASSRQGNSYNEQFF. CDR3 coding DNA: TGTGCCAGTAGTAGACAGGGCAACTCCTACAATGAGCAGTTCTTC.